This T cell receptor beta chain was obtained from a study of response to subunit inactivated influenza vaccine. Germline CDR1 LNHDA, CDR2 SQIVND (reference sequence). The CDR3 extends over 14 amino acids. Trimming pared 6 bases from V and 6 bases from J, leaving 17 bases between. TCRdb itself ran the RT-PCR reads through MiXCR, one entry per CDR3 protein. The top ten hold about 26% of the sample, which has fewer than 250,000 distinct CDR3 sequences, approximately 15% seen once. Worth noting for this clonotype: Its cognate antigen is unknown.

Study outcomes and limitations: The authors proposed limited new T cell recruitment per seasonal influenza vaccination.

Sequencing was performed on CD8+ T cells sorted from PBMCs, taken 5 days after vaccination. This TCR was sampled from a man in his fifties or sixties who received an inactivated influenza vaccine. The rearrangement joins TRBV19 to TRBJ1-1; D ambiguous. The CDR3 bases are TGTGCCAGTAGCAGTAGTTGGGGTTTCGCTGAAGCTTTCTTT. It yields the protein CASSSSWGFAEAFF.